The 8 T cell receptor beta chains presented below share a single source sample, sequenced in a study of blood T cell repertoires in COVID-19. Only in-frame clones appear in the TCRdb table, and some are missing; sequencing was by immunoSEQ multiplex PCR. The profile shows over 200,000 clones, 70% to 90% of them singletons. The sequenced sample consisted of peripheral blood. The receptors originated from a human donor in a cohort sampled during active COVID-19.

This clone has more than one count but fewer than ten. The genes are TRBV4-1 and TRBJ2-7, with D possibly TRBD2 on 5 matching bases. The CDR3 runs to 14 residues. V lost 0 bases to trimming and J lost 6 bases, with 12 bases between them. Per germline, CDR1 MGHRA and CDR2 YSYEKL. CDR3 amino acids: CASSQDTGSGEQYF. The CDR3 DNA reads TGCGCCAGCAGCCAAGATACGGGGTCTGGCGAGCAGTACTTC.

The chain employs TRBV4-3 and TRBJ2-7, with a weak D call TRBD2 (5 bases). Germline V gene data show CDR1 as LGHNA and CDR2 as YSLEER. Trimming pared 4 bases from V and 2 bases from J, leaving 15 bases between. The CDR3 is made up of 15 amino acids. CDR3 loop: CASSPGVASTYEQYF. CDR3 nucleotide sequence: TGCGCCAGCAGCCCTGGAGTAGCGTCAACCTACGAGCAGTACTTC.

V and J are TRBV28 and TRBJ1-5; the D gene is possibly TRBD1 (5 bases). Germline V gives CDR1 MDHEN, CDR2 SYDVKM. The CDR3 covers 14 residues. Trimming pared 2 bases from V and 6 bases from J, leaving 11 bases between. This CDR3 is CASSLVGGGQPQHF. The CDR3, as DNA: TGTGCCAGCAGTTTAGTGGGGGGAGGTCAGCCCCAGCATTTT.

This clone was counted only a few times. Here the CDR3 DNA reads TGTGCCAGCAGCCAAGATGAGGGACAGTACTATGGCTACACCTTC. Amino acid sequence: CASSQDEGQYYGYTF. The rearrangement links TRBV3-1 (or the pseudogene TRBV3-2) to TRBJ1-2; 7 bases map to TRBD1. CDR1 is LGHDT, CDR2 YNNKEL, per germline (reference sequence). The ends lost 0 bases at V and 3 bases at J; junction bases unmatched: 4. The CDR3 consists of 15 residues.

A few counts support this clone. The chain recombines TRBV28 with TRBJ1-2, with a possible D match to TRBD1 (5 bases). The V gene lost 0 bases and the J gene lost 8 bases, with 10 bases spanning the gap. Germline V gene data show CDR1 as MDHEN and CDR2 as SYDVKM. This CDR3 has 13 amino acids. This CDR3 is CASSLWGEEGYTF. In DNA form, the CDR3 reads TGTGCCAGCAGTTTATGGGGGGAGGAAGGCTACACCTTC.

V is TRBV19 and J is TRBJ2-7; TRBD2 matches 8 bases. Germline-derived CDR1 and CDR2 are LNHDA and SQIVND (reference sequence). The V gene end was trimmed by 9 bases and the J gene end by 0 bases; junction bases not matched to a gene: 10. This CDR3 region has 15 residues. This CDR3 reads CASTKSGGTSYEQYF. In nucleotides, the CDR3 is TGTGCCAGCACCAAGTCGGGGGGGACCTCCTACGAGCAGTACTTC.

J is TRBJ2-7 and V is TRBV28; 7 bases align to TRBD1. Looked up from germline, CDR1 is MDHEN and CDR2 is SYDVKM. The CDR3 length is 13 residues. J lost 3 bases, V lost 5 bases, and 4 bases had no gene match. Here the CDR3 reads CASSPGTVYEQYF. The CDR3 DNA reads as TGTGCCAGCAGTCCCGGGACAGTCTACGAGCAGTACTTC.

This clone was observed a single time. The chain employs TRBV5-1 and TRBJ1-3; 8 bases match TRBD1. CDR3 length equals 16 residues. Per the germline V gene, CDR1 is SGHRS and CDR2 is YFSETQ. The V segment lost 0 bases and the J segment 3 bases; nucleotides outside the gene matches: 5. The CDR3 here is CASSLAPTGVGNTIYF. CDR3 DNA: TGCGCCAGCAGCTTGGCCCCGACAGGGGTTGGAAACACCATATATTTT.